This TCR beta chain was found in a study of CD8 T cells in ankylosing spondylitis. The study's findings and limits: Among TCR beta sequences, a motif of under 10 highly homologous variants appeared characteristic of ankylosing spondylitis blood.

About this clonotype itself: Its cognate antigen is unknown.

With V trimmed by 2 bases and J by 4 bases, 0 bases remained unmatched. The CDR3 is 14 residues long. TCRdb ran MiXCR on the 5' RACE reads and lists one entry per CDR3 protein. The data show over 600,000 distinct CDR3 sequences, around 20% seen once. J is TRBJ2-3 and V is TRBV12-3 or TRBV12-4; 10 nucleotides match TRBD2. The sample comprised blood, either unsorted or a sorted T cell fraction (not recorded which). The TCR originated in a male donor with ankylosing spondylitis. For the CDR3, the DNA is TGTGCCAGCAGTTTAAGCGGGGGGGCAGATACGCAGTATTTT. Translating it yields CASSLSGGADTQYF.